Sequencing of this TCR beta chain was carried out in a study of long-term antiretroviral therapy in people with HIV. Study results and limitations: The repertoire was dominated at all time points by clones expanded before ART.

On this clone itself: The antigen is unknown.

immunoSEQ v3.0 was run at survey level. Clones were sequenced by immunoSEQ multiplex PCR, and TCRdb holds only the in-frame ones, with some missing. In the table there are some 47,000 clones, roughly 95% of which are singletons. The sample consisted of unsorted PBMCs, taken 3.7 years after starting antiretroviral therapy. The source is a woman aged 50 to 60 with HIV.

The CDR3 sequence: CASSLQSTGNYGYTF. In nucleotides, the CDR3 is TGCGCCAGCAGCTTGCAGTCGACAGGAAACTATGGCTACACCTTC. The chain has TRBV4-3 and TRBJ1-2; TRBD1 might be the D (6 bases). V lost 5 bases and J 2 bases, leaving 15 bases between the germline ends. CDR3 size: 15 residues. Germline V lookup: CDR1 LGHNA, CDR2 YSLEER.